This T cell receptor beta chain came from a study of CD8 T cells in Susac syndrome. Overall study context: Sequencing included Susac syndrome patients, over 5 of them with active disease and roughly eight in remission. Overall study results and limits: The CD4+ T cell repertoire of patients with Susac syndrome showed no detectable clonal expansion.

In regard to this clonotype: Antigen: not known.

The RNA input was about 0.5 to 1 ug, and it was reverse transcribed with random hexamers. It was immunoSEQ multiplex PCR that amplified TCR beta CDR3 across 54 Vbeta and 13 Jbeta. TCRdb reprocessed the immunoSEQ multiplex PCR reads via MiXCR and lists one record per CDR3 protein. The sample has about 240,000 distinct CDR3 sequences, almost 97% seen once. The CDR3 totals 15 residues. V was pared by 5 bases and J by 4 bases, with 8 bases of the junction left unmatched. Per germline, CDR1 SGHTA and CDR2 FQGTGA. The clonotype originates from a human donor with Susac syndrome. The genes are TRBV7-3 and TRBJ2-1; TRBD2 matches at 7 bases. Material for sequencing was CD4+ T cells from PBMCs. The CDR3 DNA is TGTGCCAGCAGCCCTACTAGCGCAAGGTACAATGAGCAGTTCTTC. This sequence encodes CASSPTSARYNEQFF.